The clone carrying this T cell receptor (beta chain) was seen at least ten times. Its matching antigen is unknown. TCRdb ran MiXCR on the RT-PCR reads and lists one entry per CDR3 protein. The top ten hold around 7.3% of the sample, which has approximately 700,000 distinct CDR3 sequences, roughly 14% seen once. These data come from a study of response to subunit inactivated influenza vaccine. Broader study findings: It was suggested by the authors that few new T cells are recruited by each seasonal influenza vaccination.

The clonotype comes from a middle-aged man who received an inactivated influenza vaccine. The sequenced sample was PBMCs from blood, obtained about 14 days before vaccination.

Written as DNA, the CDR3 is TGCAGCGCGGTGGTATCGACTAATGAAAAACTGTTTTTT. Residues: CSAVVSTNEKLFF. The genes are TRBV29-1 and TRBJ1-4; D is uncertain. Trimming removed 7 bases from V and 2 bases from J, with 11 bases in between. The CDR3 contains 13 residues. Germline CDR1 is SQVTM and CDR2 is ANQGSEA. The variable domain in full, with the rest retrieved from reference TRBV29-1 and TRBJ1-4, is SAVISQKPSRDICQRGTSLTIQCQVDSQVTMMFWYRQQPGQSLTLIATANQGSEATYESGFVIDKFPISRPNLTFSTLTVSNMSPEDSSIYLCSAVVSTNEKLFFGSGTQLSVL.